The TCR beta chain under discussion was sequenced for a study of early T cells in non-severe SARS-CoV-2 infection. Attachment of unique molecular identifiers was made to individual cDNA molecules. TCRdb re-derived calls from the 5' RACE reads in MiXCR, one entry per CDR3 protein. The table shows approximately 110,000 distinct CDR3 sequences, with about 15% occurring only once. The source of this sequence is an adult who was a healthcare worker with PCR-confirmed SARS-CoV-2 infection or an uninfected control (not recorded which). Sequencing input: whole blood.

The CDR3 region has the DNA TGTGCCAGCACCCCTACAGGGGTTGGGGACATTCAGTACTTC. Protein: CASTPTGVGDIQYF. This chain joins TRBV6-2 or TRBV6-3 and TRBJ2-4; 7 nucleotides align to TRBD1. Germline CDR1 is MNHEY and CDR2 is SVGEGT. The trim removed 7 bases at V and 8 bases at J, leaving 11 bases unmatched. The CDR3 runs to 14 residues.